This passage covers 21 T cell receptor beta chains from one sample sequenced in a study of blood T cell repertoires in COVID-19. The repertoire was sequenced with immunoSEQ multiplex PCR; TCRdb's copy has only in-frame clones and lacks some. The sample contains roughly 210,000 clones, 84% of which appear only once. Sequenced sample: peripheral blood. These receptors originate from an elderly woman with COVID-19, enrolled during active disease.

The sample holds a few counts of this clone. This chain uses TRBV7-9 with TRBJ2-5; D perhaps matches TRBD2 (6 bases). Germline loops: CDR1 SEHNR, CDR2 FQNEAQ (reference sequence). Trimming stripped 1 base from V and 1 base from J, with 13 bases between. This CDR3 has 16 residues. The CDR3 DNA sequence: TGTGCCAGCAGCTTAGGTGGACGGGGGTCCCAAGAGACCCAGTACTTC. Protein: CASSLGGRGSQETQYF.

The J gene is TRBJ1-5, the V gene TRBV7-8; 7 bases line up with TRBD1. From germline, CDR1 is SGHVS and CDR2 FQNEAQ. The CDR3 runs 14 residues. The trim removed 6 bases at V and 2 bases at J, leaving 4 bases unmatched. The CDR3 spells CASSYTGGNQPQHF. Here the CDR3 DNA reads TGTGCCAGCAGTTATACAGGGGGCAATCAGCCCCAGCATTTT.

The gene calls are TRBV3-1 (or the pseudogene TRBV3-2) and TRBJ1-1; 7 positions match TRBD1. This CDR3 is built from 14 residues. CDR1 and CDR2 from the germline V gene are LGHDT and YNNKEL (reference sequence). V was pared by 1 base and J by 1 base, with 0 bases of the junction left unmatched. DNA for the CDR3: TGTGCCAGCAGCCAAGGGACAGGGAACACTGAAGCTTTCTTT. Its protein is CASSQGTGNTEAFF.

This clone was detected only a few times. The chain recombines TRBV4-3 with TRBJ1-2; D is possibly TRBD1 (6 bases). V was trimmed by 0 bases and J by 5 bases, leaving 7 bases between them. The CDR3 runs 13 residues. Per germline, CDR1 LGHNA and CDR2 YSLEER. DNA of the CDR3: TGCGCCAGCAGCCAAGACAGGGGATATGGCTACACCTTC. This gives the protein CASSQDRGYGYTF.

The V gene is TRBV24-1, the J gene TRBJ2-1; possible D gene TRBD1, 6 bases. Germline V gene sequence: CDR1 KGHDR, CDR2 SFDVKD. This CDR3 has 16 amino acids. The ends were cut back, 9 bases at V and 6 bases at J, with 23 bases in the middle. The CDR3 sequence: CATVWTAPWGVNEQFF. The CDR3 DNA reads as TGTGCCACCGTTTGGACAGCCCCATGGGGAGTCAATGAGCAGTTCTTC.

The chain is built from TRBV5-1 and TRBJ1-2; D is perhaps TRBD1 (5 bases). The germline CDR1 and CDR2 sequences are SGHRS and YFSETQ. The CDR3 is 13 amino acids. The V and J ends lost 2 bases and 4 bases respectively, with 9 bases between them. The CDR3 bases are TGCGCCAGCAGCTTACAGGTTAGCTATGGCTACACCTTC. It specifies CASSLQVSYGYTF.

This chain joins TRBV7-2 and TRBJ2-5, with a tentative D call TRBD2 (6 bases). CDR1 and CDR2 (germline): SGHTA, FQGNSA. The V end lost 4 bases, the J end lost 4 bases, and 13 bases lay between the germline ends. The CDR3 runs to 14 residues. The CDR3 region has the DNA TGTGCCAGCAGCTCCGGATCAGCGGGAGAGACCCAGTACTTC. It specifies CASSSGSAGETQYF.

The CDR3 DNA is TGTGCCAGCAGTCACAGGGGGCCTAGTTCACCCCTCCACTTT. It translates to CASSHRGPSSPLHF. This chain uses TRBV14 with TRBJ1-6; 9 bases are a match to TRBD1. The J segment lost 9 bases and the V segment lost 6 bases, leaving 6 bases of the junction unmatched. CDR3 length: 14 amino acids. Germline loops: CDR1 SGHDN, CDR2 FVKESK. Full variable domain (rest looked up from reference TRBV14 and TRBJ1-6): EAGVTQFPSHSVIEKGQTVTLRCDPISGHDNLYWYRRVMGKEIKFLLHFVKESKQDESGMPNNRFLAERTGGTYSTLKVQPAELEDSGVYFCASSHRGPSSPLHFGNGTRLTVT.

The rearrangement links TRBV6-6 to TRBJ1-1, with unresolved D. The V gene lost 7 bases and the J gene lost 1 base, with 13 bases spanning the gap. Per germline, CDR1 MNHNY and CDR2 SVGAGI (reference sequence). This CDR3 contains 14 residues. The CDR3 reads CASILFPGNTEAFF. The CDR3 DNA sequence: TGTGCCAGCATTTTATTCCCGGGGAACACTGAAGCTTTCTTT.

This clone was observed once. V gene TRBV18 combines with J gene TRBJ2-7, with D possibly being TRBD1 (5 bases). Germline V gives CDR1 KGHSH, CDR2 LQKENI. This CDR3 has 13 amino acids. Deletions cut 6 bases from V and 3 bases from J, with 12 bases between. This CDR3 reads CASSVTAYYEQYV. As DNA, the CDR3 is TGTGCCAGCTCGGTGACAGCGTACTACGAGCAGTACGTC.

The gene calls are TRBV25-1 and TRBJ1-6, with 7 positions matching TRBD1. V shed 1 base and J 4 bases; nucleotides not matched to a gene: 4. Germline assignment: CDR1 MGHDK and CDR2 SYGVNS. The CDR3 is made up of 16 amino acids. Here the CDR3 reads CASSEWSGGYNSPLHF. The CDR3 DNA sequence: TGTGCCAGCAGTGAATGGTCAGGGGGATATAATTCACCCCTCCACTTT.

V usage is TRBV4-2 and J usage is TRBJ1-5, with TRBD1 as a possible D gene (6 bases). CDR1 and CDR2 (germline): LGHNA, YNFKEQ. The CDR3 has 16 amino acids. The V and J ends lost 0 bases and 2 bases respectively, with 11 bases between them. CDR3 region: CASSQEWGQGNQPQHF. CDR3 DNA: TGTGCCAGCAGCCAAGAATGGGGGCAGGGCAATCAGCCCCAGCATTTT.

The chain uses TRBV5-1 and TRBJ2-5, with 8 bases identical to TRBD2. Germline loops: CDR1 SGHRS, CDR2 YFSETQ. This CDR3 contains 17 residues. Trimming removed 7 bases from V and 0 bases from J; junction bases left unmatched: 14. The CDR3 sequence is CASRIDVSGGYQETQYF. The CDR3, as DNA: TGCGCCAGCCGCATAGACGTAAGCGGGGGCTACCAAGAGACCCAGTACTTC.

This chain joins TRBV19 and TRBJ2-3; 8 bases map to TRBD1. V shed 5 bases and J 5 bases; nucleotides not matched to a gene: 9. The germline V gene has CDR1 LNHDA and CDR2 SQIVND (reference sequence). The CDR3 has 15 residues. CDR3 sequence reads: CASSFGTGRGDTQYF. DNA for the CDR3: TGTGCCAGTAGTTTTGGGACAGGTCGAGGAGATACGCAGTATTTT.

This chain links TRBV6-5 with TRBJ2-7; 7 bases align to TRBD1. This CDR3 comprises 15 residues. V lost 0 bases and J lost 2; bases outside the gene matches: 4. Looked up from germline, CDR1 is MNHEY and CDR2 is SVGAGI. Here the CDR3 reads CASSYSGTVPYEQYF. For the CDR3, the DNA is TGTGCCAGCAGTTACTCGGGGACAGTCCCCTACGAGCAGTACTTC.

The chain uses TRBV7-2 and TRBJ1-5, with 8 bases lining up with TRBD1. V lost 2 bases to trimming and J lost 9 bases; unmatched junction nucleotides: 9. The CDR3 spans 15 residues. In germline, CDR1 is SGHTA, CDR2 FQGNSA. Here the CDR3 DNA reads TGTGCCAGCAGCTTACAGGGGGCGCGGATAACGCCCCAGCATTTT. Translation gives CASSLQGARITPQHF.

The J gene is TRBJ1-1, the V gene TRBV7-9; no firm D call. V dropped 4 bases and J dropped 1 base, with 13 bases sitting between them. The CDR3 consists of 15 residues. CDR1 SEHNR and CDR2 FQNEAQ come from the germline V gene (reference sequence). DNA of the CDR3: TGTGCCAGCAGCTCCCGAGCGGGAGAGAACACTGAAGCTTTCTTT. It codes for CASSSRAGENTEAFF.

V is TRBV28 and J is TRBJ1-2; TRBD1 is a possible D gene (6 bases). The CDR3 runs to 15 residues. Per the germline V gene, CDR1 is MDHEN and CDR2 is SYDVKM. Trimming cost V 6 bases and J 8 bases, with 22 bases left between them. CDR3 in DNA: TGTGCCAGCAGCTCATCTACAGGGTTTACGAGGGGCTACACCTTC. This encodes CASSSSTGFTRGYTF.

The chain carries TRBV19 and TRBJ2-3; 11 bases are a match to TRBD2. The length of the CDR3 is 15 residues. With V trimmed by 6 bases and J by 3 bases, 5 bases remained unmatched. The germline gives CDR1 LNHDA, CDR2 SQIVND (reference sequence). DNA for the CDR3: TGTGCCAGTAGGAAGACTAGCGGGGAGACAGATACGCAGTATTTT. Protein product: CASRKTSGETDTQYF.

V is TRBV6-6 and J is TRBJ1-2; 7 bases line up with TRBD1. Per germline, CDR1 MNHNY and CDR2 SVGAGI (reference sequence). V shed 6 bases, J shed 4 bases, and the junction held 5 bases outside the gene matches. The CDR3 has 13 residues. The DNA for the CDR3 is TGTGCCAGCAGCCCACAGGGGCCCTATGGCTACACCTTC. As protein: CASSPQGPYGYTF.

The rearrangement joins TRBV29-1 to TRBJ1-2, with TRBD1 matching 7 bases. Germline assignment: CDR1 SQVTM and CDR2 ANQGSEA. J gave up 7 bases and V 2 bases, and 1 base lay outside the gene matches. The CDR3 covers 11 residues. DNA for the CDR3: TGCAGCGTTGAACAGGGGGGTGGCTACACCTTC. Translated: CSVEQGGGYTF.